This TCR beta chain was profiled in a study of control samples from healthy donors and cancer patients (TCRdb year 2020). V is pruned by 6 bases and J by 4 bases, leaving 8 bases of the junction without a gene match. The CDR3 spans 15 residues, from the cysteine through the phenylalanine. The CDR3 DNA has 45 bases and is translated from base 1. CDR1 ENHRY and CDR2 SYGVKD are derived from the germline V gene. The protocol used for the library was the immunoSEQ multiplex PCR assay. The table comes from immuneACCESS by way of TCRdb, which keeps in-frame sequences with V and J called. Part of the clones is missing from these tables; in studies checked, under half for an unresolved V gene and the rest for unknown reasons. The sample includes approximately 86,000 clones, with approximately 93% observed a single time. Over 1.3% of the sample comes from the top ten. To note about this clone: Its antigen remains undetermined. Base-call qualities are not available, and no considerably larger clone is one nucleotide away.

This sequence originates from a young woman in good health. Rearrangement joined TRBV10-3 to TRBJ2-7, with 11 central nucleotides matching TRBD2. Sequenced: blood. For the CDR3, the sequence is CAISPWTSGPYEQYF. The DNA sequence is given as TGTGCCATCAGCCCTTGGACTAGCGGGCCATACGAGCAGTACTTC.